Following are 26 T cell receptor beta chains from one sample sequenced in a study of identical twins. TCRdb reprocessed the 5' RACE reads with MiXCR, giving one entry per CDR3 protein. The sample lists some 1,700,000 distinct CDR3 sequences, roughly 35% seen once, with about 0.27% in the top ten. The sequencing sample was made of cord blood. The receptors come from a newborn girl in good health.

This clonotype has more than one count but fewer than ten. The V and J genes are TRBV29-1 and TRBJ1-4; TRBD1 is a possible D gene (6 bases). This CDR3 spans 13 amino acids. Trimming cost V 4 bases and J 8 bases, with 14 bases left between them. Germline V gene data show CDR1 as SQVTM and CDR2 as ANQGSEA. The CDR3 bases are TGCAGCGTTGGCTGGGCAGGGGCCGAAAAACTGTTTTTT. Amino acid sequence: CSVGWAGAEKLFF. Full variable domain (missing parts from reference TRBV29-1 and TRBJ1-4): SAVISQKPSRDICQRGTSLTIQCQVDSQVTMMFWYRQQPGQSLTLIATANQGSEATYESGFVIDKFPISRPNLTFSTLTVSNMSPEDSSIYLCSVGWAGAEKLFFGSGTQLSVL.

The rearrangement uses TRBV7-9 and TRBJ2-2; 7 nucleotides line up with TRBD1. The V gene's germline CDR1 is SEHNR and CDR2 FQNEAQ (reference sequence). Unmatched junction bases numbered 9, after V lost 7 bases and J lost 4 bases. The CDR3 sequence is 15 residues long. The CDR3 nucleotides read TGTGCCAGCACCATACAGGGGACCCTCACCGGGGAGCTGTTTTTT. Its protein product is CASTIQGTLTGELFF.

V is TRBV7-2 and J is TRBJ2-1; 8 bases map to TRBD2. V shed 2 bases, J shed 12 bases, and the junction held 15 bases outside the gene matches. CDR3 length: 16 residues. Germline V gene sequence: CDR1 SGHTA, CDR2 FQGNSA. The chain's CDR3 is CASSLTGTSVTSWQFF. DNA for the CDR3: TGTGCCAGCAGCTTAACCGGGACTAGTGTTACATCTTGGCAGTTCTTC.

This rearrangement joins TRBV20-1 to TRBJ2-1; D is possibly TRBD1 (5 bases). Germline V gene sequence: CDR1 DFQATT, CDR2 SNEGSKA (reference sequence). V was pared by 7 bases and J by 4 bases, with 11 bases between. The CDR3 covers 12 residues. The CDR3 loop reads CSGSTGYNEQFF. For the CDR3, the DNA is TGCAGTGGTTCTACAGGATACAATGAGCAGTTCTTC.

The chain links TRBV12-3 or TRBV12-4 to TRBJ2-7; 7 nucleotides agree with TRBD2. CDR3 length: 15 residues. V trimming: 3 bases; J trimming: 2 bases; junction bases outside the gene matches: 7. CDR3 in amino acids: CASSFSFGRPYEQYF. The CDR3 DNA follows: TGTGCCAGCAGTTTTAGTTTCGGGAGGCCCTACGAGCAGTACTTC.

V and J are TRBV20-1 and TRBJ2-4; tentatively, D is TRBD2 (6 bases). The V and J ends lost 6 bases and 1 base respectively, with 16 bases between them. Germline loops: CDR1 DFQATT, CDR2 SNEGSKA (reference sequence). This CDR3 is built from 15 residues. The CDR3 protein is CSAPTRGRAKNIQYF. For the CDR3, the DNA is TGCAGTGCGCCCACCCGGGGGAGGGCCAAAAACATTCAGTACTTC.

The J gene is TRBJ2-5, the V gene TRBV29-1, with D uncertain. The J call may be incorrect, as the DNA end agrees better with TRBJ2-1. Germline V gives CDR1 SQVTM, CDR2 ANQGSEA. The CDR3 contains 14 residues. CDR3 in amino acids: CSVVGIPRPETQFF. As DNA, the CDR3 is TGCAGCGTTGTAGGTATACCGAGACCGGAGACCCAGTTCTTC.

This clonotype was recorded a few times. The V gene is TRBV2, the J gene TRBJ2-1, with D possibly being TRBD2 (6 bases). CDR1 is SNHLY, CDR2 FYNNEI, per germline. Deletions cut 7 bases from V and 6 bases from J, with 13 bases between. The CDR3 runs 13 residues. In nucleotides, the CDR3 is TGTGCCAGCATACGGGAGATATCCAATGAGCAGTTCTTC. Protein product: CASIREISNEQFF.

This clonotype is a singleton in its sample. J is TRBJ1-4 and V is TRBV20-1; D gene unclear. V was cut by 1 base and J by 4 bases, with 7 bases left in between. The CDR3 is 13 residues long. CDR1 is DFQATT and CDR2 is SNEGSKA in the germline V gene (reference sequence). The CDR3 loop is CSARASVNEKLFF. CDR3 bases: TGCAGTGCTAGAGCGTCGGTTAATGAAAAACTGTTTTTT.

The CDR3 loop reads CASSHQGYYGYTF. CDR3 bases: TGTGCCAGCAGCCATCAGGGTTACTATGGCTACACCTTC. The chain joins TRBV7-2 to TRBJ1-2; a possible D gene is TRBD1 (5 bases). CDR3 length equals 13 residues. Trimming shortened V by 5 bases and J by 3 bases, and 10 bases separated the two germline ends. CDR1 SGHTA and CDR2 FQGNSA come from the germline V gene.

V and J are TRBV13 and TRBJ1-1, with D maybe TRBD1 (5 bases). Looked up from germline, CDR1 is PRHDT and CDR2 is FYEKMQ (reference sequence). V was clipped by 1 base and J by 10 bases, with 7 bases between them. The CDR3 loop spans 11 amino acids. The CDR3 coding sequence is TGTGCCAGCAGCTTAGCCGGGACAGCTTTCTTT. Its translation is CASSLAGTAFF.

Of note for this clonotype: A junction boundary mismatches the germline segment, possibly from a read error. The V and J genes are TRBV27 and TRBJ2-1; TRBD2 matches 13 bases. There are 17 residues in the CDR3. Germline V gene data show CDR1 as MNHEY and CDR2 as SMNVEV (reference sequence). CDR3 amino acids: CANSSALGLAGDNEQFF. The DNA of the CDR3 is TGTGCCAACAGTTCCGCACTCGGACTAGCGGGGGACAATGAGCAGTTCTTC.

This clonotype was counted a few times. The chain recombines TRBV24-1 with TRBJ1-5; D not resolved. This CDR3 contains 13 residues. Per the germline V gene, CDR1 is KGHDR and CDR2 is SFDVKD. V lost 5 bases and J 6 bases, leaving 10 bases between the germline ends. CDR3 loop: CATSGSHSQPQHF. CDR3 DNA sequence: TGTGCCACCAGTGGATCCCACAGTCAGCCCCAGCATTTT.

As to this clonotype: A junction end diverges from the germline sequence, so it may reflect a read error. The rearrangement links TRBV4-1 to TRBJ1-1; 8 bases align to TRBD1. This CDR3 region has 15 residues. Germline V lookup: CDR1 MGHRA, CDR2 YSYEKL. CDR3 DNA: TGCGCCAGCAGCCAACGGACAGGGTTGAACGCTGAAGCTTTCTTT. It codes for CASSQRTGLNAEAFF.

Concerning this clonotype itself: This sequence may be a read error, since a much larger clone differs from it by one base. V is TRBV5-1 and J is TRBJ1-2; D possibly corresponds to TRBD1 (5 bases). Per the germline V gene, CDR1 is SGHRS and CDR2 is YFSETQ. The CDR3 length is 14 residues. CDR3 protein: CASTSAQAAYSYTF. The CDR3 bases are TGCGCCAGCACCTCGGCACAGGCTGCCTATAGCTACACCTTC.

The chain couples TRBV7-2 to TRBJ2-3; 8 nucleotides line up with TRBD2. CDR1 and CDR2 from the germline V gene are SGHTA and FQGNSA. V shed 1 base and J 0 bases; nucleotides not matched to a gene: 3. The CDR3 is 16 residues long. The CDR3 coding sequence is TGTGCCAGCAGCTTAGTCATAGCGGGAAGCACAGATACGCAGTATTTT. As protein: CASSLVIAGSTDTQYF.

The chain combines TRBV29-1 with TRBJ1-5; D possibly corresponds to TRBD1 (6 bases). Germline assignment: CDR1 SQVTM and CDR2 ANQGSEA. This CDR3 has 14 residues. The V end lost 4 bases, the J end lost 4 bases, and 14 bases lay between the germline ends. The CDR3 sequence is CSVAEQGGNQPQHF. CDR3 sequence (DNA): TGCAGCGTTGCGGAACAGGGAGGGAATCAGCCCCAGCATTTT.

This sequence joins TRBV5-1 and TRBJ2-7; TRBD2 agrees at 9 bases. Germline trimming cut 4 bases from V and 3 bases from J; bases unmatched to any gene: 8. The CDR3 extends over 15 amino acids. Germline CDR1 is SGHRS and CDR2 is YFSETQ. The CDR3, as DNA: TGCGCCAGCAGCCCCGTAGCGGGAGTGAGCTACGAGCAGTACTTC. This codes for CASSPVAGVSYEQYF.

CDR3 loop: CASSPTGREGYTF. CDR3 DNA: TGTGCCAGCAGCCCGACAGGGCGTGAAGGCTACACCTTC. The chain links TRBV12-3 or TRBV12-4 to TRBJ1-2; the match to TRBD1 covers 7 bases. With V trimmed by 6 bases and J by 8 bases, 9 bases remained unmatched. The CDR3 runs to 13 residues.

The table lists this clonotype with many counts. This chain uses TRBV24-1 with TRBJ2-4; TRBD2 aligns across 12 bases. Germline lookup yields CDR1 KGHDR and CDR2 SFDVKD. The V and J ends lost 2 bases and 0 bases, in that order; junction bases with no gene match: 1. The CDR3 length is 17 residues. This CDR3 is CATSDWGLAGAKNIQYF. The CDR3 bases are TGTGCCACCAGTGATTGGGGACTAGCGGGAGCCAAAAACATTCAGTACTTC.

This clonotype was detected a few times. This chain uses TRBV4-2 with TRBJ1-2; 11 bases are shared with TRBD1. Germline V gene sequence: CDR1 LGHNA, CDR2 YNFKEQ. The CDR3 totals 17 residues. V lost 5 bases and J lost 4; bases outside the gene matches: 12. The CDR3 reads CASSGSGTGGRGYGYTF. The CDR3 DNA reads TGTGCCAGCAGCGGTTCCGGGACAGGGGGAAGAGGCTATGGCTACACCTTC.

This clonotype came up many times. V gene TRBV5-1 combines with J gene TRBJ2-4, with 7 bases aligning to TRBD1. The V segment lost 3 bases and the J segment 9 bases; nucleotides outside the gene matches: 12. The germline V gene has CDR1 SGHRS and CDR2 YFSETQ. There are 15 residues in the CDR3. CDR3 nucleotides: TGCGCCAGCAGCTGGTGGGCTACAGGGGTTGGCATTCAGTACTTC. It yields the protein CASSWWATGVGIQYF.

This clonotype was seen a handful of times. V gene TRBV27 combines with J gene TRBJ2-5; 8 bases fit TRBD2. V trimming: 5 bases; J trimming: 5 bases; junction bases outside the gene matches: 13. This CDR3 has 16 residues. The V gene's germline CDR1 is MNHEY and CDR2 SMNVEV (reference sequence). CDR3 DNA sequence: TGTGCCAGCAGTGCCTTAGCGGGAAAGTCACGGGAGACCCAGTACTTC. Translating gives CASSALAGKSRETQYF.

The rearrangement links TRBV6-1 to TRBJ2-7; D unclear. The CDR3 spans 15 residues. The germline V gene has CDR1 MNHNS and CDR2 SASEGT. Trimming took 7 bases from V and 1 from J, leaving 17 bases between them. The CDR3 spells CASTLGRERSYEQYF. The DNA for the CDR3 is TGTGCCAGCACCCTAGGACGTGAGAGATCCTACGAGCAGTACTTC.

The chain is built from TRBV5-1 and TRBJ2-7, with TRBD2 matching 10 bases. The J call is doubtful: the DNA matches TRBJ2-5 better. This CDR3 comprises 17 residues. Per the germline V gene, CDR1 is SGHRS and CDR2 is YFSETQ. CDR3 nucleotide sequence: TGCGCCAGCAGCTTGGGGACGACTAGCGGGTTCCAAGAGACCCAGTACTTC. Protein sequence: CASSLGTTSGFQETQYF.

This clonotype has at least ten counts. Relative to the germline gene, one junction end is altered; a read error may explain this. The V gene is TRBV27, the J gene TRBJ1-4, with D tentatively TRBD1 (6 bases). This CDR3 has 17 amino acids. Germline V gives CDR1 MNHEY, CDR2 SMNVEV (reference sequence). The CDR3 DNA reads as TGTGCCAGCAGTCTATCCCACCGGACAGTCAAAGTGGCCAAACTGTTTTTT. It yields the protein CASSLSHRTVKVAKLFF.